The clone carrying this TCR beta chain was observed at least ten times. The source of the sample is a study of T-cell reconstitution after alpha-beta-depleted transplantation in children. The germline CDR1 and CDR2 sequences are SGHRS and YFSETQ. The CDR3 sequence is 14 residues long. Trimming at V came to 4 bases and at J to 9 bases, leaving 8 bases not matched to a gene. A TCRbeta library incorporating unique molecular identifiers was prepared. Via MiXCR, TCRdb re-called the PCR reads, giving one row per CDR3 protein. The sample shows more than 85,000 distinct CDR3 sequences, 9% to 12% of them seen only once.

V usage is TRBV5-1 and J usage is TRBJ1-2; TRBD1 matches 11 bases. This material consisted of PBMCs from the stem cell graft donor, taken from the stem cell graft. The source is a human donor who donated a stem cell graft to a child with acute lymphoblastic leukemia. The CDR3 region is CASSLGQGALSYTF. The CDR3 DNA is TGCGCCAGCAGCCTCGGACAGGGGGCTTTGAGCTACACCTTC.